Following are 22 T cell receptor beta chains from one sample sequenced in a study of shared clonotypes between healthy human individuals. Sequencing was performed with immunoSEQ multiplex PCR; in TCRdb, only in-frame clones are kept and a portion is missing. The sample consists of some 1.1 million clones, about 72% of them appearing once. Sequences were obtained from memory CD4+ T cells from PBMCs. Subset described: CD45RA-negative fraction. Source of these receptors: a man aged 18 to 29 in good health. Some clones in this sample may be carry-over from other donors' samples.

As to this clone: Other DNA sequences of this sample code for an identical CDR3. V usage is TRBV6-6 and J usage is TRBJ1-2; D is undetermined. This CDR3 comprises 12 residues. Germline V lookup: CDR1 MNHNY, CDR2 SVGAGI (reference sequence). V shed 9 bases and J shed 8 bases, with 16 bases lying between them. CDR3 DNA: TGTGCCAGTGCTACGGGCGTTGGGGGCTACACCTTC. It translates to CASATGVGGYTF.

This clone was counted only a few times. The chain links TRBV28 to TRBJ2-7; D perhaps matches TRBD1 (6 bases). The CDR3 covers 15 residues. The germline V gene encodes CDR1 MDHEN and CDR2 SYDVKM. Trimming took off 9 bases at V and 0 bases at J, with 18 bases between the two ends. The CDR3: CASLRSGAISYEQYF. For the CDR3, the DNA is TGTGCCAGTCTTAGATCAGGGGCTATCTCCTACGAGCAGTACTTC.

This clone appeared once. The CDR3 loop is CASSISPQGSYGYTF. The CDR3 DNA reads as TGTGCCAGCAGCATAAGCCCCCAGGGGAGCTATGGCTACACCTTC. This chain joins TRBV7-8 and TRBJ1-2; D is possibly TRBD1 (6 bases). The CDR3 consists of 15 residues. Trimming removed 5 bases at V and 4 bases at J, with 17 bases between. Germline V lookup: CDR1 SGHVS, CDR2 FQNEAQ.

The chain recombines TRBV6-1 with TRBJ1-1; TRBD1 is a possible D gene (6 bases). The V and J ends lost 4 bases and 0 bases respectively, with 15 bases between them. This CDR3 comprises 16 residues. Per the germline V gene, CDR1 is MNHNS and CDR2 is SASEGT. The DNA of the CDR3 is TGTGCCAGCAGTGCGATTAGGGGGGCCCTGAACACTGAAGCTTTCTTT. Translating gives CASSAIRGALNTEAFF.

J is TRBJ2-1 and V is TRBV11-2, with TRBD2 matching over 14 bases. CDR1 and CDR2 from the germline V gene are SGHAT and FQNNGV. V dropped 5 bases and J dropped 4; count of bases not matched to a gene: 10. This CDR3 has 18 amino acids. CDR3 region: CASSVGTSGRGTYNEQFF. CDR3 DNA: TGTGCCAGCAGCGTCGGGACTAGCGGGAGAGGGACATACAATGAGCAGTTCTTC.

This chain uses TRBV30 with TRBJ2-3, with 9 bases matching TRBD2. The CDR3 length is 13 residues. V lost 4 bases and J lost 6; bases outside the gene matches: 5. Germline values: CDR1 GTSNPN, CDR2 SVGIG (reference sequence). CDR3 amino acids: CAWTAGGMDTQYF. The CDR3 DNA reads as TGTGCCTGGACGGCGGGAGGGATGGATACGCAGTATTTT.

The chain recombines TRBV7-2 with TRBJ1-2; TRBD1 matches 9 bases. Germline CDR1 SGHTA, CDR2 FQGNSA. V was clipped by 5 bases and J by 4 bases; unmatched bases: 8. The CDR3 covers 15 residues. The DNA for the CDR3 is TGTGCCAGCAGCCCCCGACAGGGGGGGGGCTATGGCTACACCTTC. This encodes CASSPRQGGGYGYTF.

The rearrangement joins TRBV2 to TRBJ2-2; D could derive from TRBD1 or TRBD2 (6 bases each). In germline, CDR1 is SNHLY, CDR2 FYNNEI. The ends were cut back, 10 bases at V and 7 bases at J, with 19 bases in the middle. The CDR3 runs to 14 residues. CDR3 region: CATPGLQGSGELFF. CDR3 sequence (DNA): TGTGCCACCCCAGGACTACAGGGCAGCGGGGAGCTGTTTTTT. Using reference TRBV2 and TRBJ2-2 for the parts outside the CDR3, the full variable domain is EPEVTQTPSHQVTQMGQEVILRCVPISNHLYFYWYRQILGQKVEFLVSFYNNEISEKSEIFDDQFSVERPDGSNFTLKIRSTKLEDSAMYFCATPGLQGSGELFFGEGSRLTVL.

This clone was counted at least ten times. The V gene is TRBV30, the J gene TRBJ1-5; no definite D call. Germline V CDR1 and CDR2: GTSNPN, SVGIG (reference sequence). There are 13 residues in the CDR3. Trimming took off 0 bases at V and 7 bases at J, with 10 bases between the two ends. The CDR3 spells CAWSVGQLQPQHF. The DNA for the CDR3 is TGTGCCTGGAGTGTAGGCCAGCTCCAGCCCCAGCATTTT.

V usage is TRBV9 and J usage is TRBJ1-4; D gene ambiguous. The V gene's germline CDR1 is SGDLS and CDR2 YYNGEE. This CDR3 region has 16 residues. Between the trimmed V and J ends, which lost 3 bases and 5 bases, there was a span of 17 bases. This CDR3 reads CASSAGPQGRNEKLFF. Here the CDR3 DNA reads TGTGCCAGCAGCGCCGGGCCACAAGGGAGGAATGAAAAACTGTTTTTT.

The chain is built from TRBV11-2 and TRBJ2-2, with 7 bases identical to TRBD1. Losses at the gene ends were 6 bases for V and 7 bases for J; bases not matched to a gene: 8. Looked up from germline, CDR1 is SGHAT and CDR2 is FQNNGV. This CDR3 region has 14 residues. The chain's CDR3 is CASRRQGEGGELFF. DNA of the CDR3: TGTGCCAGCAGGAGACAGGGTGAGGGCGGGGAGCTGTTTTTT.

The chain combines TRBV5-1 with TRBJ1-1, with D possibly TRBD1 on 6 matching bases. This CDR3 comprises 14 residues. The V and J ends lost 5 bases and 7 bases respectively, with 18 bases between them. CDR1 is SGHRS and CDR2 is YFSETQ in the germline V gene. CDR3 sequence: CASSTGGRGGEAFF. The CDR3 bases are TGCGCCAGCAGTACTGGGGGCAGGGGAGGTGAAGCTTTCTTT.

This clone was seen just once. The chain carries TRBV28 and TRBJ2-1; the D gene is possibly TRBD1 (6 bases). V was clipped by 2 bases and J by 2 bases, with 10 bases between them. CDR3 length: 15 residues. Germline-derived CDR1 and CDR2 are MDHEN and SYDVKM. For the CDR3, the DNA is TGTGCCAGCAGTTTAACCCGACAGGCCTACAATGAGCAGTTCTTC. This translates into CASSLTRQAYNEQFF. Full variable domain (remainder filled in from reference TRBV28 and TRBJ2-1): DVKVTQSSRYLVKRTGEKVFLECVQDMDHENMFWYRQDPGLGLRLIYFSYDVKMKEKGDIPEGYSVSREKKERFSLILESASTNQTSMYLCASSLTRQAYNEQFFGPGTRLTVL.

The V gene is TRBV7-9, the J gene TRBJ1-3, with no clear D. CDR1 is SEHNR and CDR2 is FQNEAQ in the germline V gene (reference sequence). The CDR3 consists of 15 residues. The germline V and J ends were trimmed by 6 bases and 0 bases, with 12 bases remaining between them. The CDR3 region is CASRSDTRSGNTIYF. CDR3 DNA: TGTGCCAGCAGAAGCGACACCCGCTCTGGAAACACCATATATTTT.

In this sample, this clone turned up many times. The V call is TRBV30, the J call TRBJ2-5; the D gene is possibly TRBD2 (6 bases). Trimming pared 0 bases from V and 5 bases from J, leaving 22 bases between. CDR1 and CDR2 (germline): GTSNPN, SVGIG (reference sequence). This CDR3 comprises 17 residues. Here the CDR3 DNA reads TGTGCCTGGAGTGTATTTGGCGGGGCAAGCGTGAGGGAGACCCAGTACTTC. This codes for CAWSVFGGASVRETQYF.

This chain joins TRBV7-3 and TRBJ2-3; D is possibly TRBD1 (6 bases). CDR3 size: 14 residues. V dropped 0 bases and J dropped 6 bases, with 10 bases sitting between them. The germline gives CDR1 SGHTA, CDR2 FQGTGA. The CDR3 region is CASSLTLGADTQYF. The CDR3 region has the DNA TGTGCCAGCAGCTTAACGTTGGGGGCTGATACGCAGTATTTT.

The J gene is TRBJ1-5, the V gene TRBV30; 7 bases agree with TRBD1. Germline CDR1 and CDR2: GTSNPN and SVGIG (reference sequence). This CDR3 has 13 residues. V lost 3 bases, J lost 6 bases, and 5 bases stayed unmatched. CDR3: CAWSDRASQPQHF. In DNA form, the CDR3 reads TGTGCCTGGAGCGACAGGGCTAGTCAGCCCCAGCATTTT.

CDR3 sequence (DNA): TGTGCCACCCAGAGCACCGGCAGGGATCAGCCCCAGCATTTT. It is translated as CATQSTGRDQPQHF. The chain has TRBV2 and TRBJ1-5, with D perhaps matching TRBD1 (5 bases). Germline-derived CDR1 and CDR2 are SNHLY and FYNNEI. The CDR3 consists of 14 residues. With 10 bases removed from V and 5 bases from J, the gap between germline ends came to 18 bases.

The gene calls are TRBV28 and TRBJ1-3, with D maybe TRBD1 (5 bases). CDR1 and CDR2 from the germline V gene are MDHEN and SYDVKM. V was shortened by 1 base and J by 4 bases, with 14 bases between the two germline ends. The CDR3 extends over 16 amino acids. In DNA, the CDR3 is TGTGCCAGCAGTTTATACCGGGACCCCCGCGGAAACACCATATATTTT. Translated, it gives CASSLYRDPRGNTIYF.

Concerning this clone itself: This specimen includes other DNA sequences encoding the same CDR3. The rearrangement uses TRBV28 and TRBJ2-5; 10 nucleotides align to TRBD1. Germline trimming cut 0 bases from V and 4 bases from J; bases unmatched to any gene: 2. The germline gives CDR1 MDHEN, CDR2 SYDVKM. CDR3 length: 15 amino acids. The CDR3 coding sequence is TGTGCCAGCAGTTTATGGACAGGGGGCGGAGAGACCCAGTACTTC. Translated, it gives CASSLWTGGGETQYF.

This chain links TRBV5-1 with TRBJ1-1, with 8 bases fitting TRBD1. The junction had 2 bases not matched to a gene; V was cut back by 4 bases and J by 0 bases. The length of the CDR3 is 14 residues. Germline CDR1 is SGHRS and CDR2 is YFSETQ. This CDR3 is CASSRTGMNTEAFF. CDR3 in DNA: TGCGCCAGCAGCCGGACAGGGATGAACACTGAAGCTTTCTTT.

The chain carries TRBV2 and TRBJ1-2; D unclear. The CDR3 extends over 13 amino acids. The germline V and J ends were trimmed by 8 bases and 0 bases, with 10 bases remaining between them. In germline, CDR1 is SNHLY, CDR2 FYNNEI. The CDR3 bases are TGTGCCAGCGGGGTCATAGCTAACTATGGCTACACCTTC. It translates to CASGVIANYGYTF.